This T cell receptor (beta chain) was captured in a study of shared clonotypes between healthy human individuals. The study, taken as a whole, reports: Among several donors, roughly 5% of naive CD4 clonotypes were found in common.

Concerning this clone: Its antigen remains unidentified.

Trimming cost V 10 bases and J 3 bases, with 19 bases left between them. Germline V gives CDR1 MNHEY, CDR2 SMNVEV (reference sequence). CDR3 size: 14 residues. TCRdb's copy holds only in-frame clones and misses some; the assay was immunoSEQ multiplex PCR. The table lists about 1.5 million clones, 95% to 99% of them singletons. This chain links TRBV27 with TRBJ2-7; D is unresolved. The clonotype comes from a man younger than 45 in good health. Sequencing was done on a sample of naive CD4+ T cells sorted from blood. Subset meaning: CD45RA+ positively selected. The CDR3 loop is CATRRLNLLYEQYF. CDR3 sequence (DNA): TGTGCCACCCGACGGCTAAATCTACTCTACGAGCAGTACTTC.